The rows below give T cell receptor beta chains drawn from one sample of a study of shared clonotypes between healthy human individuals. Some clones are missing from TCRdb's copy, which holds only in-frame ones; the method was immunoSEQ multiplex PCR. The data contain some 700,000 clones, less than 95% of them singletons. The sample was memory CD8+ T cells from PBMCs. The source of these receptors is a man between 18 and 35 years old in good health. Some clones in this sample may be carry-over from other donors' samples. Each CDR3 is given with its conserved first and last residue. The D gene is left open where the match is weak. A clone size is listed for some rows: how often the clone was seen (once, few, many), or a class if it is expanded.

v_gene	len	abundance	j_gene	d_gene	CDR3aa	CDR3nt
TRBV6-5	12	NA	TRBJ2-5	NA	CASSPRRETQYF	TGTGCCAGCAGTCCCCGGCGGGAGACCCAGTACTTC
TRBV5-1	16	once	TRBJ2-1	TRBD2	CASSLGGSGMYNEQFF	TGCGCCAGCAGCTTGGGAGGTAGCGGGATGTACAATGAGCAGTTCTTC
TRBV4-3	15	once	TRBJ2-7	NA	CASSQARLGPYEQYF	TGCGCCAGCAGCCAAGCCCGACTGGGTCCCTACGAGCAGTACTTC
TRBV11-2	14	once	TRBJ2-1	NA	CASPREQGGNEQFF	TGTGCCAGCCCTCGGGAACAGGGTGGCAATGAGCAGTTCTTC
TRBV5-4	13	NA	TRBJ2-7	NA	CASSGARDSEQYF	TGTGCCAGCAGCGGGGCACGAGACTCCGAGCAGTACTTC
TRBV5-1	12	NA	TRBJ2-7	TRBD1	CASRMTGDEQYF	TGCGCCAGCAGAATGACAGGGGACGAGCAGTACTTC
TRBV30	18	NA	TRBJ2-3	TRBD2	CAWSVILAGGGGTDTQYF	TGTGCCTGGAGTGTAATACTAGCGGGAGGGGGGGGCACAGATACGCAGTATTTT
TRBV28	13	once	TRBJ1-1	NA	CASSFQGTNEAFF	TGTGCCAGCAGTTTTCAGGGAACTAATGAAGCTTTCTTT
TRBV4-1	17	NA	TRBJ1-5	NA	CASSHLGQTDSNQPQHF	TGCGCCAGCAGCCACCTAGGACAGACCGACAGCAATCAGCCCCAGCATTTT
TRBV6-5	14	NA	TRBJ2-7	TRBD1	CASSYATGAYEQYF	TGTGCCAGCAGTTACGCGACAGGGGCCTACGAGCAGTACTTC
TRBV15	12	NA	TRBJ2-1	NA	CATSDGTREQFF	TGTGCCACCAGCGACGGGACAAGGGAGCAGTTCTTC
TRBV28	15	NA	TRBJ2-1	TRBD1	CASSLWQGAGNEQFF	TGTGCCAGCAGTTTATGGCAGGGGGCGGGGAATGAGCAGTTCTTC
TRBV4-3	20	NA	TRBJ2-1	TRBD2	CASSQDPGLAGSPSYNEQFF	TGCGCCAGCAGCCAGGACCCAGGACTAGCGGGCTCACCTTCCTACAATGAGCAGTTCTTC
TRBV5-1	16	NA	TRBJ2-5	TRBD2	CASSLEWTSGTETQYF	TGCGCCAGCAGCTTGGAATGGACTAGCGGGACCGAGACCCAGTACTTC
TRBV27	14	NA	TRBJ2-7	TRBD2	CASSFAGGAYEQYF	TGTGCCAGCAGTTTTGCGGGAGGCGCCTACGAGCAGTACTTC
TRBV5-5	14	NA	TRBJ2-7	NA	CASSPNSGSHEQYF	TGTGCCAGCAGCCCCAATTCAGGGTCCCACGAGCAGTACTTC
TRBV6-1	14	NA	TRBJ2-2	NA	CASRKVGEHGELFF	TGTGCCAGCAGGAAAGTAGGGGAGCACGGGGAGCTGTTTTTT
TRBV5-6	16	NA	TRBJ1-2	TRBD1	CASSFGTGGPLYGYTF	TGTGCCAGCAGCTTTGGGACAGGGGGGCCCCTCTATGGCTACACCTTC
TRBV7-9	15	NA	TRBJ1-1	NA	CASSLVMGWDTEAFF	TGTGCCAGCAGCTTAGTGATGGGGTGGGACACTGAAGCTTTCTTT
TRBV5-3	17	few	TRBJ1-5	NA	CARSSTGASKGNQPQHF	TGTGCCAGAAGCAGCACAGGCGCGTCTAAGGGCAATCAGCCCCAGCATTTT
TRBV5-1	17	once	TRBJ2-7	NA	CASSLGRGGSHGGEQYF	TGCGCCAGCAGCTTGGGGAGAGGGGGCTCACACGGGGGCGAGCAGTACTTC
TRBV19	15	NA	TRBJ1-1	TRBD1	CASRTRDRDNTEAFF	TGTGCCAGTCGGACCCGGGACAGGGATAACACTGAAGCTTTCTTT
TRBV4-1	15	NA	TRBJ1-3	NA	CASSYYPGTPNTIYF	TGCGCCAGCAGCTACTACCCCGGGACACCGAACACCATATATTTT
TRBV4-1	13	NA	TRBJ1-1	NA	CASSHVGVIEAFF	TGCGCCAGCAGCCATGTTGGGGTAATTGAAGCTTTCTTT
TRBV7-3	18	NA	TRBJ2-5	TRBD2	CASSLGGGSGSRWETQYF	TGTGCCAGCAGCTTAGGGGGAGGTAGCGGGAGTAGATGGGAGACCCAGTACTTC